These 21 T cell receptor beta chains share one sample of origin, sequenced in a study of regulatory dendritic cells for organ transplantation. The data were produced by immunoSEQ multiplex PCR, yet TCRdb's version contains in-frame clones alone and is incomplete. This sample has some 11,000 clones, with roughly 73% found just once. Which antigens these TCRs recognize remains unknown. Sorted T cells were CFSE-labeled and cultured 5 days with allogeneic regulatory or mature dendritic cells at 1:10. Sequenced input: naive CD8+ T cells from blood cultured with regulatory dendritic cells. The subset here: CD45RA+ naive T cells. Receptors originate from a human donor in good health.

V and J are TRBV27 and TRBJ2-5; TRBD2 aligns across 9 bases. Trimming cost V 3 bases and J 5 bases; bases outside gene matches: 4. CDR3 length equals 14 residues. Germline CDR1 is MNHEY and CDR2 is SMNVEV (reference sequence). The CDR3 nucleotides are TGTGCCAGCAGTTTGGCGGGGGGGCAGGAGACCCAGTACTTC. Its protein product is CASSLAGGQETQYF.

The chain couples TRBV6-5 to TRBJ1-2; D possibly corresponds to TRBD1 (6 bases). Germline V lookup: CDR1 MNHEY, CDR2 SVGAGI. The V and J ends lost 10 bases and 1 base respectively, with 13 bases between them. The CDR3 runs to 13 residues. Here the CDR3 reads CATGGGDNYGYTF. The CDR3 DNA reads TGTGCCACCGGAGGGGGGGATAACTATGGCTACACCTTC.

The chain links TRBV5-6 to TRBJ1-2, with 8 bases identical to TRBD1. The CDR3 runs to 19 residues. V lost 2 bases to trimming and J lost 4 bases; unmatched junction nucleotides: 19. CDR1 and CDR2 from the germline V gene are SGHDT and YYEEEE. Here the CDR3 reads CASSFDSTIYPGGAYGYTF. CDR3 nucleotides: TGTGCCAGCAGCTTCGACTCGACAATATACCCAGGGGGCGCCTATGGCTACACCTTC.

This chain connects TRBV5-6 to TRBJ2-6; D is uncertain. The CDR3 length is 15 residues. V gave up 1 base and J gave up 0 bases, with 5 bases separating them. Germline assignment: CDR1 SGHDT and CDR2 YYEEEE. CDR3 protein: CASSLSISGANVLTF. The CDR3 DNA sequence: TGTGCCAGCAGCTTGTCCATCTCTGGGGCCAACGTCCTGACTTTC.

The V and J genes are TRBV11-1 and TRBJ2-2; D is undetermined. V lost 5 bases and J 4 bases, leaving 5 bases between the germline ends. Germline CDR1 reads SGHAT; CDR2 reads FQDESV (reference sequence). This CDR3 contains 12 residues. CDR3 nucleotide sequence: TGTGCCAGCAGCCCTATCACCGGGGAGCTGTTTTTT. Its translation: CASSPITGELFF. The full variable domain, with the rest looked up from reference TRBV11-1 and TRBJ2-2, is EAEVAQSPRYKITEKSQAVAFWCDPISGHATLYWYRQILGQGPELLVQFQDESVVDDSQLPKDRFSAERLKGVDSTLKIQPAELGDSAMYLCASSPITGELFFGEGSRLTVL.

The chain's CDR3 is CASSPSGEALFYGYTF. The CDR3 bases are TGTGCCAGCAGCCCCTCTGGGGAGGCTTTATTCTATGGCTACACCTTC. The chain recombines TRBV7-9 with TRBJ1-2; D not certain. Germline-derived CDR1 and CDR2 are SEHNR and FQNEAQ (reference sequence). The CDR3 contains 16 residues. V was clipped by 5 bases and J by 4 bases, with 20 bases between them. Drawing the rest from reference TRBV7-9 and TRBJ1-2, the complete variable domain is DTGVSQNPRHKITKRGQNVTFRCDPISEHNRLYWYRQTLGQGPEFLTYFQNEAQLEKSRLLSDRFSAERPKGSFSTLEIQRTEQGDSAMYLCASSPSGEALFYGYTFGSGTRLTVV.

The V and J genes are TRBV7-6 and TRBJ2-7, with D possibly TRBD2 on 7 matching bases. Looked up from germline, CDR1 is SGHVS and CDR2 is FNYEAQ. The CDR3 consists of 14 residues. V lost 5 bases and J lost 7, with 18 bases in between. CDR3 coding DNA: TGTGCCAGCAGCCCCCTGGGGGGGCTAAAGGAGCAGTACTTC. It is translated as CASSPLGGLKEQYF. The variable domain in full, with the rest retrieved from reference TRBV7-6 and TRBJ2-7, is GAGVSQSPRYKVTKRGQDVALRCDPISGHVSLYWYRQALGQGPEFLTYFNYEAQQDKSGLPNDRFSAERPEGSISTLTIQRTEQRDSAMYRCASSPLGGLKEQYFGPGTRLTVT.

The V call is TRBV7-9, the J call TRBJ1-1; 8 positions agree with TRBD1. The CDR3 has 17 amino acids. Trimming removed 5 bases from V and 0 bases from J; junction bases left unmatched: 11. Looked up from germline, CDR1 is SEHNR and CDR2 is FQNEAQ (reference sequence). The CDR3 sequence is CASSPITGGRLNTEAFF. The CDR3 region has the DNA TGTGCCAGCAGCCCGATCACAGGGGGTCGATTGAACACTGAAGCTTTCTTT. Variable domain in full (rest from reference TRBV7-9 and TRBJ1-1): DTGVSQNPRHKITKRGQNVTFRCDPISEHNRLYWYRQTLGQGPEFLTYFQNEAQLEKSRLLSDRFSAERPKGSFSTLEIQRTEQGDSAMYLCASSPITGGRLNTEAFFGQGTRLTVV.

The V call is TRBV7-9, the J call TRBJ2-7, with TRBD1 matching 8 bases. V lost 6 bases, J lost 6 bases, and 7 bases stayed unmatched. Looked up from germline, CDR1 is SEHNR and CDR2 is FQNEAQ (reference sequence). This CDR3 is built from 13 residues. The CDR3 sequence is CASSDDRGLEQYF. The CDR3, as DNA: TGTGCCAGCAGTGATGACAGGGGCCTCGAGCAGTACTTC.

The chain is built from TRBV7-2 and TRBJ2-5; 11 nucleotides match TRBD2. This CDR3 is built from 17 residues. V lost 3 bases, J lost 2 bases, and 8 bases stayed unmatched. Germline CDR1 reads SGHTA; CDR2 reads FQGNSA. In DNA form, the CDR3 reads TGTGCCAGCAGCTTTCTAGCGGGGGGCACAAAACAAGAGACCCAGTACTTC. Translation: CASSFLAGGTKQETQYF.

The CDR3 reads CASLRGNYGYTF. The CDR3 coding sequence is TGTGCCAGCCTCAGGGGGAACTATGGCTACACCTTC. The V and J genes are TRBV19 and TRBJ1-2; 7 bases fit TRBD1. Germline lookup yields CDR1 LNHDA and CDR2 SQIVND (reference sequence). Trimming cost V 9 bases and J 2 bases; bases outside gene matches: 3. This CDR3 has 12 amino acids.

This clone was observed a few times. This chain uses TRBV19 with TRBJ2-1; tentative D call: TRBD1 (6 bases). The length of the CDR3 is 14 residues. Trimming shortened V by 5 bases and J by 0 bases, and 8 bases separated the two germline ends. The germline CDR1 and CDR2 sequences are LNHDA and SQIVND (reference sequence). The DNA of the CDR3 is TGTGCCAGTAGTGCGACAGGCTCCTACAATGAGCAGTTCTTC. It yields the protein CASSATGSYNEQFF.

V is TRBV4-1 and J is TRBJ1-2, with TRBD1 matching over 8 bases. The germline V gene encodes CDR1 MGHRA and CDR2 YSYEKL. The CDR3 is 15 residues long. V gave up 1 base and J gave up 4 bases; unmatched junction bases: 5. The CDR3 is CASSQVDRGIYGYTF. The CDR3 DNA sequence: TGCGCCAGCAGCCAAGTAGACAGGGGAATCTATGGCTACACCTTC.

The chain joins TRBV4-2 to TRBJ2-7; 8 bases align to TRBD1. With V trimmed by 4 bases and J by 2 bases, 7 bases remained unmatched. Germline loops: CDR1 LGHNA, CDR2 YNFKEQ. The CDR3 totals 15 residues. CDR3 residues: CASSREKQGAYEQYF. CDR3 bases: TGTGCCAGCAGCCGGGAGAAACAGGGGGCCTACGAGCAGTACTTC.

By sample fraction, this clone is medium-sized (0.01 to 0.1%). V is TRBV9 and J is TRBJ2-2, with D perhaps TRBD2 (6 bases). V was pared by 3 bases and J by 6 bases, with 15 bases between. Germline lookup yields CDR1 SGDLS and CDR2 YYNGEE. CDR3 length equals 15 residues. DNA of the CDR3: TGTGCCAGCAGCGCGGGCGGAGGGTCGGCCGGGGAGCTGTTTTTT. Its translation: CASSAGGGSAGELFF.

The J gene is TRBJ2-1, the V gene TRBV7-8; weak D call: TRBD1 (5 bases). Trimming left V 4 bases short and J 4 bases short, with 14 bases between. Germline values: CDR1 SGHVS, CDR2 FQNEAQ. There are 15 residues in the CDR3. CDR3 protein: CASSSRVLSYNEQFF. As DNA, the CDR3 is TGTGCCAGCAGCTCCAGGGTACTTTCTTACAATGAGCAGTTCTTC.

The genes are TRBV12-5 and TRBJ1-4; D ambiguous. Germline CDR1 is LGHNT and CDR2 is FRNRAP. Trimming took off 0 bases at V and 4 bases at J, with 12 bases between the two ends. The CDR3 consists of 16 residues. DNA for the CDR3: TGTGCTAGTGGTTTGGTCGCAGGCGGGAGTAATGAAAAACTGTTTTTT. Translated: CASGLVAGGSNEKLFF. The complete variable domain, with remaining parts taken from reference TRBV12-5 and TRBJ1-4, reads DARVTQTPRHKVTEMGQEVTMRCQPILGHNTVFWYRQTMMQGLELLAYFRNRAPLDDSGMPKDRFSAEMPDATLATLKIQPSEPRDSAVYFCASGLVAGGSNEKLFFGSGTQLSVL.

In its sample, this clone was seen a few times. The V and J genes are TRBV2 and TRBJ1-5; D remains ambiguous. The CDR3 runs 13 residues. V shed 2 bases and J shed 10 bases, with 12 bases lying between them. From germline, CDR1 is SNHLY and CDR2 FYNNEI. The CDR3 sequence is CASSESSLLPQHF. CDR3 sequence (DNA): TGTGCCAGCAGTGAATCATCATTGCTACCCCAGCATTTT.

The chain uses TRBV5-1 and TRBJ1-1; 10 positions match TRBD1. Germline loops: CDR1 SGHRS, CDR2 YFSETQ. The length of the CDR3 is 17 residues. The junction had 12 bases not matched to a gene; V was cut back by 4 bases and J by 3 bases. CDR3 sequence (DNA): TGCGCCAGCAGCGGAAGACAGGGGGCAATTTCCGACACTGAAGCTTTCTTT. It is translated as CASSGRQGAISDTEAFF.

This sequence joins TRBV2 and TRBJ1-2, with D perhaps matching TRBD1 (6 bases). Germline V gives CDR1 SNHLY, CDR2 FYNNEI. This CDR3 spans 14 amino acids. Trimming took off 8 bases at V and 4 bases at J, with 17 bases between the two ends. DNA for the CDR3: TGTGCCAGCCACCCGGGGGGCTCGGTCTATGGCTACACCTTC. Its protein is CASHPGGSVYGYTF.

The V call is TRBV27, the J call TRBJ2-1; no clear D gene. V was cut by 10 bases and J by 2 bases, with 12 bases left in between. The CDR3 loop spans 13 amino acids. The germline CDR1 and CDR2 sequences are MNHEY and SMNVEV (reference sequence). The CDR3 loop reads CATSTPTYNEQFF. The DNA of the CDR3 is TGTGCCACCTCGACACCGACCTACAATGAGCAGTTCTTC.